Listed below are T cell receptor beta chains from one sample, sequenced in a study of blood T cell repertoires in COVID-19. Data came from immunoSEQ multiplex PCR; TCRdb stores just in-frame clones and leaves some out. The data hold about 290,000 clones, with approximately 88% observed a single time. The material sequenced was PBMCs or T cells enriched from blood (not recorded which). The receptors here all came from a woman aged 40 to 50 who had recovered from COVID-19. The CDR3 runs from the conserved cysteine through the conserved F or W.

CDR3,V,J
CASSQDGRNQPQHF,TRBV4-3,TRBJ1-5
CASSLSPTSGGYEQYF,TRBV7-9,TRBJ2-7
CASSERDSLTYEQYF,TRBV9,TRBJ2-7
CAGSGGQGEEQYF,TRBV21-1,TRBJ2-7
CASSTRAGSTDTQYF,TRBV5-4,TRBJ2-3
CASRDPGQGAYEQYF,TRBV11-2,TRBJ2-7
CAWSVQDDSPLHF,TRBV30,TRBJ1-6
CASSLSPEAGNTIYF,TRBV7-8,TRBJ1-3
CASGLTLWGEGADTGELFF,TRBV12-5,TRBJ2-2
CASSPSRVNQPQHF,TRBV19,TRBJ1-5
CASSLWTGGPYNEQFF,TRBV27,TRBJ2-1
CASTRDRGSYEQYF,TRBV19,TRBJ2-7
CSVEKRVNTEAFF,TRBV29-1,TRBJ1-1
CATWDSGYTEAFF,TRBV5-1,TRBJ1-1
CASSIDPSGTGELFF,TRBV5-1,TRBJ2-2
CASSKGPGGTGELFF,TRBV4-1,TRBJ2-2
CAISEGLGLDEQFF,TRBV10-3,TRBJ2-1
CASSQVSGGYTF,TRBV14,TRBJ1-2
CASKGRGVSNQPQHF,TRBV6-5,TRBJ1-5
CASSTDTSSYNSPLHF,TRBV5-4,TRBJ1-6
CSVETGTGSYNEQFF,TRBV29-1,TRBJ2-1
CASSAQGNQPQHF,TRBV2,TRBJ1-5
CASSPVGALGTEAFF,TRBV19,TRBJ1-1
CASSWDRLNTEAFF,TRBV5-4,TRBJ1-1
CASSPPGGASNYGYTF,TRBV7-9,TRBJ1-2
CASRPTGMNTEAFF,TRBV19,TRBJ1-1
CASSLRTGTEYEQYF,TRBV7-2,TRBJ2-7
CAFLKGLEAFF,TRBV30,TRBJ1-1
CASSLAGGGEQYF,TRBV11-2,TRBJ2-7
CASSTAGTSGRLGEQYF,TRBV5-1,TRBJ2-7
CASGFGGTGASYEQYF,TRBV19,TRBJ2-7
CASSPHLTVNTEAFF,TRBV7-9,TRBJ1-1
CASSPLQTGAGNSPLHF,TRBV23-1,TRBJ1-6
CASSTGGQGGTEAFF,TRBV6-5,TRBJ1-1
CASSFRRANEQYF,TRBV7-9,TRBJ2-7